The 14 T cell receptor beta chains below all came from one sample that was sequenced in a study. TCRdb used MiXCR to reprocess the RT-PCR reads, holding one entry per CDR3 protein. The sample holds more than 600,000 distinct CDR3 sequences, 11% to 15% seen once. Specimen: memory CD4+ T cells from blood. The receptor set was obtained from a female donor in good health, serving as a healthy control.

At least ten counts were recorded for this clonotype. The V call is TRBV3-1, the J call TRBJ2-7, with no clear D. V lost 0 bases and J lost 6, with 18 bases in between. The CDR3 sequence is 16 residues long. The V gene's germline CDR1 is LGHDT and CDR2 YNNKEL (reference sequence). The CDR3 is CASSQERLTLGSEQYF. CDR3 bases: TGTGCCAGCAGCCAAGAGAGGCTAACGCTGGGCTCCGAGCAGTACTTC.

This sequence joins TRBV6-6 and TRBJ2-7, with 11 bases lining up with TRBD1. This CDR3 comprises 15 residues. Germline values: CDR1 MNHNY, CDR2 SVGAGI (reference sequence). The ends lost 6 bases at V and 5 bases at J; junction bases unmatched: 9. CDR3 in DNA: TGTGCCAGCAGCACCGGGAGGACAGGGGGCCACGAGCAGTACTTC. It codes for CASSTGRTGGHEQYF.

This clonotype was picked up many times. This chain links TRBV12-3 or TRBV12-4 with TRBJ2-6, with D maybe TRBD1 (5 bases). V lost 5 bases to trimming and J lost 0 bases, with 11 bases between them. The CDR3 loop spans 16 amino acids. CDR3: CASSTGRASGANVLTF. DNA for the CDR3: TGTGCCAGCAGTACAGGACGGGCCTCTGGGGCCAACGTCCTGACTTTC.

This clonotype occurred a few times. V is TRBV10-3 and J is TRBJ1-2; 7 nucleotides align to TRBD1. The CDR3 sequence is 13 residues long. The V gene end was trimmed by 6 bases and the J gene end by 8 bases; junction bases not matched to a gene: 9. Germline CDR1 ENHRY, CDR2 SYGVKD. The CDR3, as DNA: TGTGCCATCAGCCAAACAGGGGTTGAGGGCTACACCTTC. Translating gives CAISQTGVEGYTF.

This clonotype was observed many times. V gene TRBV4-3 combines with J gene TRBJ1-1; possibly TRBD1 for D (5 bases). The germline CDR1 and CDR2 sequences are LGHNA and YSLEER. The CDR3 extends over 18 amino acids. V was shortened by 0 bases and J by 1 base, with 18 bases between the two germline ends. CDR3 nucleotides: TGCGCCAGCAGCCAAGACATTGGGGGGATGAGTTGGAACACTGAAGCTTTCTTT. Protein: CASSQDIGGMSWNTEAFF.

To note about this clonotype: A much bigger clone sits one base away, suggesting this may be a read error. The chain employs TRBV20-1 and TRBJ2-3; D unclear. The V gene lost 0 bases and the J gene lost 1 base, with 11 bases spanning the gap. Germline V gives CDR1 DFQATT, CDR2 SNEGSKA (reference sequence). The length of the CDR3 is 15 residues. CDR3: CSARDPSKGTDTQYF. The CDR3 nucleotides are TGCAGTGCTAGAGATCCGTCGAAGGGCACAGATACGCAGTATTTT.

CDR3 residues: CASSLPSGTEAFF. DNA of the CDR3: TGCGCCAGCAGTCTCCCGTCGGGGACTGAAGCTTTCTTT. The genes are TRBV5-1 and TRBJ1-1; D gene ambiguous. The V gene lost 5 bases and the J gene lost 5 bases, with 13 bases spanning the gap. This CDR3 is 13 amino acids long. Germline assignment: CDR1 SGHRS and CDR2 YFSETQ. Full variable domain (outside the CDR3, taken from reference TRBV5-1 and TRBJ1-1): KAGVTQTPRYLIKTRGQQVTLSCSPISGHRSVSWYQQTPGQGLQFLFEYFSETQRNKGNFPGRFSGRQFSNSRSEMNVSTLELGDSALYLCASSLPSGTEAFFGQGTRLTVV.

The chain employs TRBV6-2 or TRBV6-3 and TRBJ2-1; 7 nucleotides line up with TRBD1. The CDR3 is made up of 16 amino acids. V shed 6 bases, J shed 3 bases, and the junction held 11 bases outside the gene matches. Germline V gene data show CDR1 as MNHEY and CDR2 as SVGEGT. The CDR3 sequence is CASSSLGDRDYNEQFF. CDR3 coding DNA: TGTGCCAGCAGCTCCCTGGGAGACAGGGACTACAATGAGCAGTTCTTC.

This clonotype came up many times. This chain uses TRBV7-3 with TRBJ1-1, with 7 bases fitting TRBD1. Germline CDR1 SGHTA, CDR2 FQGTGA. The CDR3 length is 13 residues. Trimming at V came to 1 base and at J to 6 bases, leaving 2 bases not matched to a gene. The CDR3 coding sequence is TGTGCCAGCAGCTTAATGCAGGGGGCTGAAGCTTTCTTT. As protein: CASSLMQGAEAFF.

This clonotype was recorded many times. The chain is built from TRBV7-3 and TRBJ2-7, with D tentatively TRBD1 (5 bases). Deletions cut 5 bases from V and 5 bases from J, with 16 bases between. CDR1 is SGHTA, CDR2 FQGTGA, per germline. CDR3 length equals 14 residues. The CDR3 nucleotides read TGTGCCAGCAGCCCTGGACCAGGGAATGACGAGCAGTACTTC. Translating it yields CASSPGPGNDEQYF.

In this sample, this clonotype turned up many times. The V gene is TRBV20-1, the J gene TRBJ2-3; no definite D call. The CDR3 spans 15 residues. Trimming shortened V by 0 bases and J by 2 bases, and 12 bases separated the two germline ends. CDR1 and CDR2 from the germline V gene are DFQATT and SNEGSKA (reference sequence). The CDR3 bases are TGCAGTGCTAGAGATCGGCCAACCCCCACAGATACGCAGTATTTT. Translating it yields CSARDRPTPTDTQYF.

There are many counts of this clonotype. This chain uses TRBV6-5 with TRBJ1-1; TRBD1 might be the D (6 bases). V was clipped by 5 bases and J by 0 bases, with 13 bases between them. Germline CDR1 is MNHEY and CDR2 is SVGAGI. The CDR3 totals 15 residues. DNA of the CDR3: TGTGCCAGCAGTAAAGGACAGCCTATGAACACTGAAGCTTTCTTT. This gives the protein CASSKGQPMNTEAFF.

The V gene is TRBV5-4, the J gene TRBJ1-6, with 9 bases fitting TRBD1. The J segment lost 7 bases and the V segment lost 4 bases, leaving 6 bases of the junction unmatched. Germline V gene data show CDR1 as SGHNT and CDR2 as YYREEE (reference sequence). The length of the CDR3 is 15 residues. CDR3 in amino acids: CASSGTGRENSPLHF. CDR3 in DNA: TGTGCCAGCAGCGGGACAGGGCGGGAGAATTCACCCCTCCACTTT.

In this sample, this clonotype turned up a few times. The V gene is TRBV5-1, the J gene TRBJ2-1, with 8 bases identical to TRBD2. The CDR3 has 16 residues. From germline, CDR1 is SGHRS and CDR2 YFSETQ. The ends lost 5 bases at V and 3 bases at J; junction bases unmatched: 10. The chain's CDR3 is CASSLIAGTSYNEQFF. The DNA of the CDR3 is TGCGCCAGCAGTCTAATAGCCGGGACTAGCTACAATGAGCAGTTCTTC.